The rows below give T cell receptor beta chains drawn from one sample of a study of blood T cell repertoires in COVID-19. The repertoire was sequenced with immunoSEQ multiplex PCR; TCRdb's copy has only in-frame clones and lacks some. The table has approximately 190,000 clones, about four fifths seen once. The sequencing sample was made of peripheral blood. The receptors derive from a man between 60 and 75 years old with acute or convalescent COVID-19. CDR3s include the opening cysteine and the closing phenylalanine or tryptophan. Each record gives: J gene, V gene, D gene, CDR3 length, clone size, CDR3 DNA, CDR3 protein. D genes are given only for firm matches. Clone size, where shown, is once, few, many, or a class for clones that have expanded.

>TRBJ2-1|TRBV5-1|-|13|-
TGCGCCAGCAGCTTGCAGGGTTACAATGAGCAGTTCTTC
CASSLQGYNEQFF
>TRBJ1-1|TRBV12-3/TRBV12-4|TRBD1|13|-
TGTGCCAGCAGCCAGACAGGGCGGACTGAAGCTTTCTTT
CASSQTGRTEAFF
>TRBJ1-5|TRBV19|-|15|-
TGTGCCAGTAGTATTCGGGGTAGCGGCAATCAGCCCCAGCATTTT
CASSIRGSGNQPQHF
>TRBJ2-1|TRBV4-3|TRBD2|14|-
TGCGCCAGCAGCCAAGGAGGGACTATAAATGAGCAGTTCTTC
CASSQGGTINEQFF
>TRBJ1-1|TRBV30|TRBD1|14|-
TGTGCCTGGAAAGAGAGGGGGCCGCGCACTGAAGCTTTCTTT
CAWKERGPRTEAFF
>TRBJ2-1|TRBV19|TRBD2|17|-
TGTGCCAGTAGTCGTCGGAGCGGGGGCCAGATCTACAATGAGCAGTTCTTC
CASSRRSGGQIYNEQFF
>TRBJ1-1|TRBV30|-|15|-
TGTGCCTGGACCCCCCCGACACTCGGGAACACTGAAGCTTTCTTT
CAWTPPTLGNTEAFF
>TRBJ2-5|TRBV23-1|TRBD2|17|-
TGCGCCAGCAGTCAATCTTTGGGAGGGCACGGGGGGGAGACCCAGTACTTC
CASSQSLGGHGGETQYF
>TRBJ2-1|TRBV29-1|-|15|-
TGCAGCGTTGTAGGGGGAGGGGAACCCTACAATGAGCAGTTCTTC
CSVVGGGEPYNEQFF
>TRBJ1-5|TRBV7-2|-|16|-
TGTGCCAGCAGCTTAGATCCGGGGTTGAGCAATCAGCCCCAGCATTTT
CASSLDPGLSNQPQHF
>TRBJ2-3|TRBV4-1|-|15|once
TGCGCCAGCAGCCAAGTTGGAGCTGGCACAGATACGCAGTATTTT
CASSQVGAGTDTQYF
>TRBJ2-2|TRBV7-3|TRBD2|21|-
TGTGCCAGCAGCTTCCCCGTGGGTGGAACTAGCGGGAGGGCCGGCACCGGGGAGCTGTTTTTT
CASSFPVGGTSGRAGTGELFF
>TRBJ1-2|TRBV15|-|16|-
TGTGCCACCAGCGGCCCAGGAGGGGGGGTTGCCAGGGGCTACACCTTC
CATSGPGGGVARGYTF
>TRBJ1-1|TRBV24-1|-|14|-
TGTGCCACCGCAGGGGCAGGAGGGAACACTGAAGCTTTCTTT
CATAGAGGNTEAFF
>TRBJ2-1|TRBV24-1|TRBD2|16|once
TGTGCCACCAGTGATCCCCGGGGGGGGGCCTACAATGAGCAGTTCTTC
CATSDPRGGAYNEQFF
>TRBJ2-7|TRBV12-2|-|12|-
TGTGCAAGTCGCTCCCTTTCCTACGAGCAGTACTTC
CASRSLSYEQYF
>TRBJ1-2|TRBV2|-|13|many
TGTGCCAGCGGTTCCGGGGGATTCTATGGCTACACCTTC
CASGSGGFYGYTF
>TRBJ1-3|TRBV10-3|TRBD1|18|-
TGTGCCATCAGTGAGTTCGGGGACAGCGAGAGCTCTGGAAACACCATATATTTT
CAISEFGDSESSGNTIYF
>TRBJ1-5|TRBV6-5|TRBD1|14|-
TGTGCCAGCGGACAGACAGGGCACCATCAGCCCCAGCATTTT
CASGQTGHHQPQHF
>TRBJ2-1|TRBV24-1|TRBD2|18|-
TGTGCCACCAGTGATTCCCCTAGCGGGAGGGAACTATACAATGAGCAGTTCTTC
CATSDSPSGRELYNEQFF
>TRBJ1-1|TRBV19|-|16|-
TGTGCCAGTAAGAAGGCCCCAGTTAGGGGGAACACTGAAGCTTTCTTT
CASKKAPVRGNTEAFF
>TRBJ1-2|TRBV20-1|-|12|-
TGCAGTGCTAGTGGGGCAGCTTATGGCTACACCTTC
CSASGAAYGYTF
>TRBJ1-1|TRBV6-5|-|14|-
TGTGCCAGCAGTATTCGGGGGATGAACACTGAAGCTTTCTTT
CASSIRGMNTEAFF
>TRBJ2-3|TRBV27|-|15|-
TGTGCCAGCAGTCCCAGGGGACCTCTCACAGATACGCAGTATTTT
CASSPRGPLTDTQYF
>TRBJ2-7|TRBV5-8|TRBD2|15|-
TGTGCCAGCAGCTTATGGGGGGGTAGCTCCTACGAGCAGTACTTC
CASSLWGGSSYEQYF
>TRBJ2-2|TRBV6-5|-|15|-
TGTGCCAGCAGTAACAGGGGGGGGTTCGCCGGGGAGCTGTTTTTT
CASSNRGGFAGELFF
>TRBJ1-3|TRBV6-2/TRBV6-3|-|14|-
TGTGCCAGCAGTTACACCAGGTCTGGAAACACCATATATTTT
CASSYTRSGNTIYF
>TRBJ1-1|TRBV14|-|15|few
TGTGCCAGCAGCCAAGGGGGCTCCTCGGGGGTGGAAGCTTTCTTT
CASSQGGSSGVEAFF
>TRBJ1-5|TRBV19|TRBD1|16|-
TGTGCCAGTAGCCCCACCCGACAGGGGGCTAACCAGCCCCAGCATTTT
CASSPTRQGANQPQHF
>TRBJ1-1|TRBV29-1|-|13|once
TGCAGCGTTGCCGGGCAGGTGGGGGGGGAAGCTTTCTTT
CSVAGQVGGEAFF
>TRBJ1-2|TRBV3-1/TRBV3-2|TRBD1|17|-
TGTGCCAGCAGCCACAAAACGGGACAGGGCGTGAACTATGGCTACACCTTC
CASSHKTGQGVNYGYTF
>TRBJ2-2|TRBV19|-|20|-
TGTGCCAGTACCCTATATGGGGTTCCTTCTAGCAGCGGACGGGTCGGGGAGCTGTTTTTT
CASTLYGVPSSSGRVGELFF
>TRBJ2-1|TRBV7-9|TRBD1|17|-
TGTGCCAGCAGCTTGGAACAGGGGGCTAATTCCTACAATGAGCAGTTCTTC
CASSLEQGANSYNEQFF
>TRBJ2-2|TRBV6-5|-|13|-
TGTGCCAGCAGCCCCCCGGCGGGCGGGGAGCTGTTTTTT
CASSPPAGGELFF
>TRBJ2-7|TRBV12-5|-|12|-
TGTGCTAGTGGCCCAGGGAGGTACGAGCAGTACTTC
CASGPGRYEQYF
>TRBJ2-7|TRBV20-1|TRBD2|15|-
TGCAGTGCTACTGAGGGGACTAGCGGGCCCTACGAGCAGTACTTC
CSATEGTSGPYEQYF
>TRBJ2-2|TRBV9|TRBD2|16|-
TGTGCCAGCAGCCCCGGGGGGGCAGGAAACACCGGGGAGCTGTTTTTT
CASSPGGAGNTGELFF
>TRBJ2-2|TRBV19|-|13|-
TGTGCCAGCCCGGACAGAAACACCGGGGAGCTGTTTTTT
CASPDRNTGELFF
>TRBJ2-1|TRBV19|TRBD2|17|-
TGTGCCAGTAGTTCCGCCCCTAGCGGAACGGGTAGGAATGAGCAGTTCTTC
CASSSAPSGTGRNEQFF
>TRBJ2-7|TRBV27|-|13|-
TGTGCCAGCAGTTCCGCAGACTCCTACGAGCAGTACTTC
CASSSADSYEQYF